The next 29 T cell receptor beta chains were all read from a single sample in a study of somatic mutations in cytotoxic T cells in rheumatoid arthritis. Clones were read by immunoSEQ multiplex PCR, and TCRdb kept only the in-frame ones, dropping some. Of over 20,000 clones in the sample, roughly 87% were seen once. Specimen: CD8+ T cells sorted from blood. Receptors were obtained from a man aged 50 or older in good health.

This chain links TRBV11-3 with TRBJ2-7; possibly TRBD1 for D (5 bases). Germline V gene data show CDR1 as SGHNT and CDR2 as YENEEA. V lost 8 bases and J lost 2, with 19 bases in between. This CDR3 is 15 amino acids long. In DNA, the CDR3 is TGTGCCAGCCCCCCGACAGAGCTACACCCCTACGAGCAGTACTTC. Translated: CASPPTELHPYEQYF.

V is TRBV30 and J is TRBJ2-7; D call uncertain. The CDR3 consists of 12 residues. V lost 0 bases, J lost 5 bases, and 8 bases lay in between. CDR1 GTSNPN and CDR2 SVGIG come from the germline V gene (reference sequence). CDR3 sequence reads: CAWSVSRHEQYF. The CDR3 DNA is TGTGCCTGGAGTGTATCTAGGCACGAGCAGTACTTC.

CDR3 sequence: CASSEARRGVGLGGYTF. CDR3 DNA sequence: TGTGCCAGCAGTGAAGCTAGGAGGGGCGTCGGCTTGGGTGGCTACACCTTC. The chain has TRBV2 and TRBJ1-2; a weak D match, TRBD1 (5 bases). From germline, CDR1 is SNHLY and CDR2 FYNNEI. V was shortened by 0 bases and J by 7 bases, with 21 bases between the two germline ends. There are 17 residues in the CDR3.

The rearrangement uses TRBV5-8 and TRBJ2-1; 7 bases match TRBD2. The length of the CDR3 is 13 residues. The V gene end was trimmed by 6 bases and the J gene end by 8 bases; junction bases not matched to a gene: 8. From germline, CDR1 is SGHTS and CDR2 YDEGEE. The CDR3 protein is CASKGGRGYEQFF. The CDR3 DNA reads TGTGCCAGCAAGGGCGGGAGAGGGTATGAGCAGTTCTTC.

This chain uses TRBV27 with TRBJ2-7; TRBD1 aligns across 7 bases. V trimming: 2 bases; J trimming: 13 bases; junction bases outside the gene matches: 11. CDR1 is MNHEY, CDR2 SMNVEV, per germline (reference sequence). The CDR3 extends over 13 amino acids. The CDR3 DNA reads TGTGCCAGCAGTTTAATTCCGGGACAGTTTCGATACTTC. Protein product: CASSLIPGQFRYF.

This sequence joins TRBV7-9 and TRBJ2-6; no firm D call. The germline V gene has CDR1 SEHNR and CDR2 FQNEAQ (reference sequence). This CDR3 spans 13 amino acids. The V and J ends lost 7 bases and 0 bases respectively, with 4 bases between them. Here the CDR3 DNA reads TGTGCCAGCATAGACTCTGGGGCCAACGTCCTGACTTTC. Translated: CASIDSGANVLTF.

DNA of the CDR3: TGTGCCAGCAGCACTAGGGGACGGTCGGCAGATACGCAGTATTTT. Its translation is CASSTRGRSADTQYF. The rearrangement uses TRBV9 and TRBJ2-3; D may correspond to TRBD1 or TRBD2 (5 bases each). The V end lost 4 bases, the J end lost 4 bases, and 16 bases lay between the germline ends. Germline V gene lookup returns CDR1 SGDLS and CDR2 YYNGEE. This CDR3 is built from 15 residues.

This clone was picked up one time. This chain connects TRBV13 to TRBJ2-1, with no clear D. Looked up from germline, CDR1 is PRHDT and CDR2 is FYEKMQ (reference sequence). This CDR3 comprises 16 residues. Trimming pared 3 bases from V and 0 bases from J, leaving 12 bases between. Here the CDR3 DNA reads TGTGCCAGCAGCTTCGGCGGAGTAAGCTCCTACAATGAGCAGTTCTTC. It translates to CASSFGGVSSYNEQFF. Looking up the rest from reference TRBV13 and TRBJ2-1 gives the full variable domain: AAGVIQSPRHLIKEKRETATLKCYPIPRHDTVYWYQQGPGQDPQFLISFYEKMQSDKGSIPDRFSAQQFSDYHSELNMSSLELGDSALYFCASSFGGVSSYNEQFFGPGTRLTVL.

The rearrangement uses TRBV5-5 and TRBJ1-2; tentative D call: TRBD1 (5 bases). The CDR3 is made up of 15 amino acids. CDR1 is SGHKS and CDR2 is YYEKEE in the germline V gene (reference sequence). Trimming stripped 2 bases from V and 0 bases from J, with 11 bases between. The CDR3 region has the DNA TGTGCCAGCAGCTTCCGGGACGGATCTAACTATGGCTACACCTTC. Amino acid sequence: CASSFRDGSNYGYTF.

The chain combines TRBV13 with TRBJ2-3; tentative D call: TRBD2 (6 bases). The germline V gene has CDR1 PRHDT and CDR2 FYEKMQ (reference sequence). This CDR3 has 16 amino acids. Trimming stripped 4 bases from V and 4 bases from J, with 18 bases between. CDR3 bases: TGTGCCAGCAGCTCCCAGGGAAATCGGAGGGCAGATACGCAGTATTTT. The encoded protein is CASSSQGNRRADTQYF.

The chain links TRBV10-1 to TRBJ2-3, with D perhaps TRBD2 (6 bases). The CDR3 is 13 residues long. Trimming shortened V by 2 bases and J by 6 bases, and 9 bases separated the two germline ends. The germline gives CDR1 WNHNN, CDR2 SYGVQD (reference sequence). The CDR3: CASSETSLDTQYF. As DNA, the CDR3 is TGCGCCAGCAGTGAGACTAGCTTGGATACGCAGTATTTT.

The V call is TRBV2, the J call TRBJ2-3; 7 positions agree with TRBD2. Germline CDR1 reads SNHLY; CDR2 reads FYNNEI. The V segment lost 1 base and the J segment 7 bases; nucleotides outside the gene matches: 5. There are 14 residues in the CDR3. CDR3 nucleotide sequence: TGTGCCAGCAGTGAAGGGGGGACTATAAATACGCAGTATTTT. It is translated as CASSEGGTINTQYF.

The chain uses TRBV7-9 and TRBJ2-7; TRBD1 aligns across 8 bases. Trimming cost V 5 bases and J 2 bases; bases outside gene matches: 5. CDR1 SEHNR and CDR2 FQNEAQ come from the germline V gene (reference sequence). CDR3 size: 14 residues. CDR3 bases: TGTGCCAGCAGCACCGGGACAGGCCCCTACGAGCAGTACTTC. Translated: CASSTGTGPYEQYF.

This clone was counted only a few times. The chain uses TRBV10-3 and TRBJ2-7; D perhaps matches TRBD1 (5 bases). V was pared by 3 bases and J by 6 bases, with 6 bases between. CDR3 length: 11 amino acids. Germline values: CDR1 ENHRY, CDR2 SYGVKD. The chain's CDR3 is CAISDRAEQYF. For the CDR3, the DNA is TGTGCCATCAGTGACAGGGCCGAGCAGTACTTC.

V gene TRBV7-9 combines with J gene TRBJ2-7; weak D call: TRBD1 (5 bases). The germline CDR1 and CDR2 sequences are SEHNR and FQNEAQ (reference sequence). V was clipped by 4 bases and J by 2 bases, with 15 bases between them. CDR3 size: 15 residues. The CDR3 DNA reads as TGTGCCAGCAGCTCTAAGTTGACAGACACCTACGAGCAGTACTTC. This sequence encodes CASSSKLTDTYEQYF.

The chain links TRBV7-6 to TRBJ2-7; 9 bases fit TRBD1. The V and J ends lost 5 bases and 6 bases, in that order; junction bases with no gene match: 5. This CDR3 region has 13 residues. Germline assignment: CDR1 SGHVS and CDR2 FNYEAQ. The CDR3 DNA sequence: TGTGCCAGCAGCACCCGGACAGGGGCCGAGCAGTACTTC. Translating it yields CASSTRTGAEQYF.

The CDR3 DNA sequence: TGTGCCAGCAGCGCGGGGACAGTTATCACAGATACGCAGTATTTT. Protein sequence: CASSAGTVITDTQYF. This sequence joins TRBV9 and TRBJ2-3, with 7 bases lining up with TRBD1. From germline, CDR1 is SGDLS and CDR2 YYNGEE. CDR3 length: 15 residues. V was clipped by 3 bases and J by 2 bases; unmatched bases: 6.

The rearrangement uses TRBV10-1 and TRBJ2-2; D possibly corresponds to TRBD1 (6 bases). The CDR3 is 15 amino acids. Per the germline V gene, CDR1 is WNHNN and CDR2 is SYGVQD (reference sequence). The V gene lost 5 bases and the J gene lost 5 bases, with 15 bases spanning the gap. The CDR3 protein is CASSQGQLGTGELFF. Written as DNA, the CDR3 is TGCGCCAGCAGTCAAGGACAGCTCGGGACCGGGGAGCTGTTTTTT.

The chain links TRBV7-9 to TRBJ2-1, with D possibly matching TRBD1 (6 bases). Germline loops: CDR1 SEHNR, CDR2 FQNEAQ (reference sequence). The CDR3 consists of 15 residues. The V and J ends lost 3 bases and 3 bases respectively, with 12 bases between them. This CDR3 is CASSLSHRDYNEQFF. The CDR3 nucleotides are TGTGCCAGCAGCTTGAGCCACAGGGACTACAATGAGCAGTTCTTC.

This chain links TRBV7-6 with TRBJ2-1, with D tentatively TRBD1 (5 bases). V was clipped by 3 bases and J by 3 bases, with 12 bases between them. The CDR3 length is 15 residues. The germline V gene has CDR1 SGHVS and CDR2 FNYEAQ. The CDR3 DNA follows: TGTGCCAGCAGCTTTCTTACAGGTGGCTACAATGAGCAGTTCTTC. It specifies CASSFLTGGYNEQFF. Combining the CDR3 with reference TRBV7-6 and TRBJ2-1 gives the whole variable domain GAGVSQSPRYKVTKRGQDVALRCDPISGHVSLYWYRQALGQGPEFLTYFNYEAQQDKSGLPNDRFSAERPEGSISTLTIQRTEQRDSAMYRCASSFLTGGYNEQFFGPGTRLTVL.

This clone has more than one count but fewer than ten. The V and J genes are TRBV29-1 and TRBJ1-1; no reliable D call. CDR3 length: 12 amino acids. V lost 4 bases and J 0 bases, leaving 6 bases between the germline ends. Per germline, CDR1 SQVTM and CDR2 ANQGSEA. In nucleotides, the CDR3 is TGCAGCGTTGTTTTCCTGAACACTGAAGCTTTCTTT. It is translated as CSVVFLNTEAFF.

The rearrangement joins TRBV5-1 to TRBJ2-3; D gene ambiguous. The CDR3 is 14 residues long. The germline V gene encodes CDR1 SGHRS and CDR2 YFSETQ. Between the trimmed V and J ends, which lost 2 bases and 6 bases, there was a span of 13 bases. The DNA for the CDR3 is TGCGCCAGCAGCTTCCGGCTAGACTGGGATACGCAGTATTTT. Its protein is CASSFRLDWDTQYF.

This clone was detected once. V is TRBV28 and J is TRBJ2-2; no clear D gene. The germline gives CDR1 MDHEN, CDR2 SYDVKM. Trimming removed 6 bases from V and 2 bases from J, with 10 bases in between. CDR3 length equals 14 residues. CDR3: CASRATSNTGELFF. The CDR3 DNA follows: TGTGCCAGCAGGGCCACCTCAAACACCGGGGAGCTGTTTTTT.

This clone was recorded once. The chain uses TRBV11-3 and TRBJ1-2; 7 nucleotides line up with TRBD1. The V gene's germline CDR1 is SGHNT and CDR2 YENEEA. This CDR3 region has 13 residues. Trimming at V came to 5 bases and at J to 3 bases, leaving 3 bases not matched to a gene. The CDR3 nucleotides read TGTGCCAGCAGCATCGGGACAGACTATGGCTACACCTTC. Its protein is CASSIGTDYGYTF.

This clone was counted only a few times. This chain joins TRBV2 and TRBJ2-3; the D is unclear. CDR1 is SNHLY and CDR2 is FYNNEI in the germline V gene. Trimming pared 4 bases from V and 6 bases from J, leaving 20 bases between. There are 16 residues in the CDR3. CDR3 nucleotides: TGTGCCAGCAGTGGGGGTGTAGGGCCGACTGGTGATACGCAGTATTTT. It yields the protein CASSGGVGPTGDTQYF.

The chain uses TRBV2 and TRBJ2-3, with D perhaps given as TRBD1 or TRBD2 (5 bases each). The V gene lost 8 bases and the J gene lost 5 bases, with 17 bases spanning the gap. Germline CDR1 is SNHLY and CDR2 is FYNNEI. This CDR3 has 14 amino acids. The CDR3 DNA reads as TGTGCCAGCCTCGTTAGGGGAGAGGTAGATACGCAGTATTTT. It codes for CASLVRGEVDTQYF.

This sequence joins TRBV28 and TRBJ2-2; no clear D gene. Trimming took 2 bases from V and 1 from J, leaving 11 bases between them. From germline, CDR1 is MDHEN and CDR2 SYDVKM. CDR3 length: 16 amino acids. The CDR3 DNA is TGTGCCAGCAGTTTAAGGTCTGACGGGAACACCGGGGAGCTGTTTTTT. The encoded protein is CASSLRSDGNTGELFF. Based on the CDR3 plus reference TRBV28 and TRBJ2-2, the full variable domain is DVKVTQSSRYLVKRTGEKVFLECVQDMDHENMFWYRQDPGLGLRLIYFSYDVKMKEKGDIPEGYSVSREKKERFSLILESASTNQTSMYLCASSLRSDGNTGELFFGEGSRLTVL.

This clone was observed a few times. J is TRBJ2-7 and V is TRBV9; no clear D. The length of the CDR3 is 14 residues. The V end was cut by 0 bases, the J end by 6 bases, with 13 bases between. The germline gives CDR1 SGDLS, CDR2 YYNGEE. The chain's CDR3 is CASSVEMADGEQYF. The CDR3 DNA is TGTGCCAGCAGCGTAGAAATGGCAGATGGCGAGCAGTACTTC.

The rearrangement joins TRBV11-2 to TRBJ2-1; possibly TRBD2 for D (6 bases). The germline CDR1 and CDR2 sequences are SGHAT and FQNNGV. The length of the CDR3 is 16 residues. With 4 bases removed from V and 0 bases from J, the gap between germline ends came to 13 bases. CDR3 DNA: TGTGCCAGCAGCTCCGGGCTAGCGAGCTCCTACAATGAGCAGTTCTTC. It is translated as CASSSGLASSYNEQFF. Full variable domain (remainder filled in from reference TRBV11-2 and TRBJ2-1): EAGVAQSPRYKIIEKRQSVAFWCNPISGHATLYWYQQILGQGPKLLIQFQNNGVVDDSQLPKDRFSAERLKGVDSTLKIQPAKLEDSAVYLCASSSGLASSYNEQFFGPGTRLTVL.